This T cell receptor (beta chain) was recorded in a study of blood T cell repertoires in COVID-19. Study background: The United States, Italy and Spain supplied acute and convalescent COVID-19 samples.

In this sample, this clone turned up a few times. In germline, CDR1 is LGHDT, CDR2 YNNKEL (reference sequence). Trimming removed 1 base from V and 2 bases from J; junction bases left unmatched: 7. The CDR3 extends over 17 amino acids. Authors' methods: Estimated nucleated cell counts came from reference gene primer amplification. Here immunoSEQ multiplex PCR was the method, and the copy in TCRdb shows in-frame clones only, minus some. V, J and clone size were drawn from that table, and D and trimming were deduced from the DNA. The repertoire includes a few hundred thousand clones, 86% of them detected once, and around 1.5% sits in the top ten.

The material sequenced was peripheral blood. The J gene is TRBJ2-1, the V gene TRBV3-1 (or the pseudogene TRBV3-2), with 8 bases that match TRBD1. This TCR was recovered from a woman in her fifties or sixties with acute or convalescent COVID-19. CDR3 region: CASSQGGWGQAYNEQFF. Here the CDR3 DNA reads TGTGCCAGCAGCCAAGGGGGTTGGGGACAGGCCTACAATGAGCAGTTCTTC.